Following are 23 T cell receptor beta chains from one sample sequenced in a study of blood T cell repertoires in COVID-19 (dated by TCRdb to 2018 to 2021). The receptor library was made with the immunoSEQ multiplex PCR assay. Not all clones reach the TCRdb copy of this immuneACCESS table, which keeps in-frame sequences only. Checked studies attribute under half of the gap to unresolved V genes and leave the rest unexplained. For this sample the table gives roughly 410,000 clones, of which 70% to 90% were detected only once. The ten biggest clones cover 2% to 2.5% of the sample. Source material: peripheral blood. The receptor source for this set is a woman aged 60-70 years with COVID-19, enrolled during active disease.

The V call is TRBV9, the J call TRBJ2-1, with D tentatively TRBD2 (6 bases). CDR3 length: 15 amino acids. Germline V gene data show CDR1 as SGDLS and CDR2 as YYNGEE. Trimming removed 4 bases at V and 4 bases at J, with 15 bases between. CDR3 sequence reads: CASSSGLTPYNEQFF. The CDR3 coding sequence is TGTGCCAGCAGCTCCGGACTAACACCTTACAATGAGCAGTTCTTC.

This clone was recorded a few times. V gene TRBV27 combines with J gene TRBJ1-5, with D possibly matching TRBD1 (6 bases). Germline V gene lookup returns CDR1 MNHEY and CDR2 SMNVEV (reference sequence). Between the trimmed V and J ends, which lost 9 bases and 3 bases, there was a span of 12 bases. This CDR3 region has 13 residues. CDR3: CASRRQANQPQHF. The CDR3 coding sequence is TGTGCCAGTCGTCGACAGGCCAATCAGCCCCAGCATTTT.

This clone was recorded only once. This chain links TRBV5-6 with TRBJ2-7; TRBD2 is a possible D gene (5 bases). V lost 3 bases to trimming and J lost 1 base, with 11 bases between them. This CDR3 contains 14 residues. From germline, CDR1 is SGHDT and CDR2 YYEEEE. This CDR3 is CASSWETESYEQYF. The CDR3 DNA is TGTGCCAGCAGCTGGGAGACGGAGTCCTACGAGCAGTACTTC. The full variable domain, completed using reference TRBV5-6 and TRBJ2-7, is DAGVTQSPTHLIKTRGQQVTLRCSPKSGHDTVSWYQQALGQGPQFIFQYYEEEERQRGNFPDRFSGHQFPNYSSELNVNALLLGDSALYLCASSWETESYEQYFGPGTRLTVT.

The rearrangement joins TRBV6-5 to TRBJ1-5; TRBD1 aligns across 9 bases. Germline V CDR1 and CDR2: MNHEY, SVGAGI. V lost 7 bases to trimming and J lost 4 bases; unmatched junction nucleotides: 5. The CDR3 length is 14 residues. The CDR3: CASTKTGGNQPQHF. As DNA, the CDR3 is TGTGCCAGCACGAAGACAGGGGGAAATCAGCCCCAGCATTTT.

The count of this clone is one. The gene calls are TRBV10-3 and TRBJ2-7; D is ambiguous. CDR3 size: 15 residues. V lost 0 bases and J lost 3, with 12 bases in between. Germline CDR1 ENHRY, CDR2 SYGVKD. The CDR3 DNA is TGTGCCATCAGTGAGTCGAGAGGTTTCAGCTACGAGCAGTACTTC. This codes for CAISESRGFSYEQYF.

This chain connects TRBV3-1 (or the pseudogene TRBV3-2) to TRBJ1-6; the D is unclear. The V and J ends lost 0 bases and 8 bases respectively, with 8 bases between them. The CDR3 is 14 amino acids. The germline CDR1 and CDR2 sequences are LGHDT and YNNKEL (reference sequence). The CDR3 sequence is CASSQDRIYSPLHF. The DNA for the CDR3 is TGTGCCAGCAGCCAAGACAGGATCTATTCACCCCTCCACTTT.

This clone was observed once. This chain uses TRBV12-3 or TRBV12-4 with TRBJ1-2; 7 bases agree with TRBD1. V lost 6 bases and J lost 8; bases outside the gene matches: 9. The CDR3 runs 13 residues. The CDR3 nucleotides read TGTGCCAGCAGGACTACAGGGGCGCAGGGCTACACCTTC. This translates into CASRTTGAQGYTF.

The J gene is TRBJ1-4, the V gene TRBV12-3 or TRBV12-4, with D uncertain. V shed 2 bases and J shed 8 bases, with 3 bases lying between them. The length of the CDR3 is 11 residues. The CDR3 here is CASSLREKLFF. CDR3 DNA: TGTGCCAGCAGTTTACGGGAAAAACTGTTTTTT.

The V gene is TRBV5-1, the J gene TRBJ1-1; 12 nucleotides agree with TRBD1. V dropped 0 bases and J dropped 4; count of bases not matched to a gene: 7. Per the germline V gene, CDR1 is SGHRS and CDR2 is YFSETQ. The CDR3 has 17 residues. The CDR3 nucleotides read TGCGCCAGCAGCTTGGTGGGACAGGGGGCTCGAGGCACTGAAGCTTTCTTT. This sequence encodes CASSLVGQGARGTEAFF.

The CDR3 nucleotides are TGTGCCAGCACCGAACACTGGGACAGAGAAGCTTTCTTT. Translating it yields CASTEHWDREAFF. The chain is built from TRBV6-5 and TRBJ1-1; TRBD1 matches 7 bases. The V segment lost 7 bases and the J segment 8 bases; nucleotides outside the gene matches: 10. The length of the CDR3 is 13 residues. Germline V gene lookup returns CDR1 MNHEY and CDR2 SVGAGI.

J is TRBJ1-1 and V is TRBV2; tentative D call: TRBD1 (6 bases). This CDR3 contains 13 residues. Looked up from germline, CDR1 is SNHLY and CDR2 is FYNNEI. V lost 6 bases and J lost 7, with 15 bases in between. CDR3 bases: TGTGCCAGCAGGCAAGGGGGATTGGGTGAAGCTTTCTTT. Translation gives CASRQGGLGEAFF.

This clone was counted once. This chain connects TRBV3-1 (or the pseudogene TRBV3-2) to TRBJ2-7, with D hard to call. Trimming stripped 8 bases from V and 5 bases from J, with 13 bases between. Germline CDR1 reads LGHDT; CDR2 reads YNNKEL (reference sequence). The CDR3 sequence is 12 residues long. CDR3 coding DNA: TGTGCCAGCTCCCGTCAGTTCCACGAGCAGTACTTC. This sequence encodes CASSRQFHEQYF.

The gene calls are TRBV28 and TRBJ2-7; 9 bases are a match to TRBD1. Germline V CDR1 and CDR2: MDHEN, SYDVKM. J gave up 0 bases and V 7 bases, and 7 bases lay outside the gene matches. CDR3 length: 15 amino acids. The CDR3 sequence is CASTSDRGRSYEQYF. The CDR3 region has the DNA TGTGCCAGCACTTCGGACAGGGGCCGCTCCTACGAGCAGTACTTC.

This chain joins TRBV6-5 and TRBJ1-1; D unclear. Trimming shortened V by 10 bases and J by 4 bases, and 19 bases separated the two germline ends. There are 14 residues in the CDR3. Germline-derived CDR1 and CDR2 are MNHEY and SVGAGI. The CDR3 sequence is CATSPTIMATEAFF. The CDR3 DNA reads TGTGCCACCTCACCAACAATAATGGCCACTGAAGCTTTCTTT.

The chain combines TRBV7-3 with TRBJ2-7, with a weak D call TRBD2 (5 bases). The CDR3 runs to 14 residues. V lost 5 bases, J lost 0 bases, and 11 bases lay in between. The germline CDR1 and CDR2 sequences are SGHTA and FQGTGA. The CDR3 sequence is CASSQAGDSYEQYF. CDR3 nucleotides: TGTGCCAGCAGCCAGGCCGGGGACTCCTACGAGCAGTACTTC.

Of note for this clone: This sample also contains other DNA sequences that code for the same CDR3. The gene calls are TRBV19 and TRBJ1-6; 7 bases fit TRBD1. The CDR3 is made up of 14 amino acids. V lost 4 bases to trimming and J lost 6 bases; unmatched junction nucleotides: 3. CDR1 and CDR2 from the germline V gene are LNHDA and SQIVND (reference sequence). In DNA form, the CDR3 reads TGTGCCAGTAGTACGGCAGGGGGTAATTCACCCCTCCACTTT. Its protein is CASSTAGGNSPLHF.

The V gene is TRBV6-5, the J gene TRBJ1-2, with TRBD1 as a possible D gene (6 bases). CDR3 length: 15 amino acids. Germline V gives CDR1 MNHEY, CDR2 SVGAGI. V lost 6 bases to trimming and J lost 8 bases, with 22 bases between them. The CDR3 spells CASRGTGGGAGGYTF. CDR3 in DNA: TGTGCCAGCAGAGGGACCGGGGGGGGCGCGGGAGGCTACACCTTC.

The CDR3 is CAAGPQGGTGELFF. In DNA, the CDR3 is TGTGCCGCGGGGCCCCAGGGAGGCACCGGGGAGCTGTTTTTT. V gene TRBV28 combines with J gene TRBJ2-2, with TRBD2 as a possible D gene (6 bases). This CDR3 has 14 amino acids. Germline-derived CDR1 and CDR2 are MDHEN and SYDVKM. V was shortened by 11 bases and J by 4 bases, with 17 bases between the two germline ends.

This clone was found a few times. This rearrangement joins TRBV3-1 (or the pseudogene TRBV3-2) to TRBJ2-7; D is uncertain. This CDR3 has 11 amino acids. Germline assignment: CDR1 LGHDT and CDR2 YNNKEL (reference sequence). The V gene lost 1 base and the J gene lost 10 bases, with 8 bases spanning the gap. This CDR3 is CASSQGRQQYF. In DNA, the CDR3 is TGTGCCAGCAGCCAAGGCCGACAACAGTACTTC.

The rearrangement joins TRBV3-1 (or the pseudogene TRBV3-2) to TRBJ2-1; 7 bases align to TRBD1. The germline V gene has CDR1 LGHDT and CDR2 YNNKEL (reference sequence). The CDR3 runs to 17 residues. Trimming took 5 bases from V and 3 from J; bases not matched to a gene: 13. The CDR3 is CASSNRLRDSVYNEQFF. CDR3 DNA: TGTGCCAGCAGCAATCGCCTCCGGGACAGTGTCTACAATGAGCAGTTCTTC.

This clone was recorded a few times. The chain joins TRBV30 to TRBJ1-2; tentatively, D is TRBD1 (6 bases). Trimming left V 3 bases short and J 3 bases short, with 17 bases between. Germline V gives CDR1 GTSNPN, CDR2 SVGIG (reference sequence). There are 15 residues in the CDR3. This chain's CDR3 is CAWRALGGQYYGYTF. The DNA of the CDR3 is TGTGCCTGGAGGGCCCTGGGGGGGCAGTACTATGGCTACACCTTC.

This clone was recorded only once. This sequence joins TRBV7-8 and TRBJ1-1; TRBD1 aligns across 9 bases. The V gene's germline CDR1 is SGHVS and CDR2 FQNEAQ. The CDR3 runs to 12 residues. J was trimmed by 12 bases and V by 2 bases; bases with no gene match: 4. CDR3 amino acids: CASSLSTGGPFF. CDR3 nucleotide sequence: TGTGCCAGCAGCTTAAGTACAGGGGGCCCTTTCTTT.

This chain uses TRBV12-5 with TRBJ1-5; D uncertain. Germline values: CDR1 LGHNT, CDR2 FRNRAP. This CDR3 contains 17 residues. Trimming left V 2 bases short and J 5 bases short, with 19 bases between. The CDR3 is CASGLPRGSLRDQPQHF. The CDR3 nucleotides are TGTGCTAGTGGTTTGCCAAGAGGGAGTTTGAGGGATCAGCCCCAGCATTTT. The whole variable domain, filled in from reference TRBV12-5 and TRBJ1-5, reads DARVTQTPRHKVTEMGQEVTMRCQPILGHNTVFWYRQTMMQGLELLAYFRNRAPLDDSGMPKDRFSAEMPDATLATLKIQPSEPRDSAVYFCASGLPRGSLRDQPQHFGDGTRLSIL.